The 9 T cell receptor beta chains in this list originate from one sample, sequenced in a study of blood T cell repertoires in COVID-19. Assay used: immunoSEQ multiplex PCR; TCRdb lists only in-frame clones, some missing. The sample lists 25,000 to 30,000 clones, about 91% occurring once. The sequencing sample was made of peripheral blood. The receptors were gathered from a human donor with acute or convalescent COVID-19. The donor label of this sample is uncertain.

The chain uses TRBV5-1 and TRBJ2-1, with 7 bases matching TRBD1. CDR1 SGHRS and CDR2 YFSETQ come from the germline V gene. V was clipped by 2 bases and J by 3 bases; unmatched bases: 5. The CDR3 length is 15 residues. The CDR3 region has the DNA TGCGCCAGCAGCTTCGGACAGGTGATCTACAATGAGCAGTTCTTC. Its protein is CASSFGQVIYNEQFF. Using reference TRBV5-1 and TRBJ2-1 for the parts outside the CDR3, the full variable domain is KAGVTQTPRYLIKTRGQQVTLSCSPISGHRSVSWYQQTPGQGLQFLFEYFSETQRNKGNFPGRFSGRQFSNSRSEMNVSTLELGDSALYLCASSFGQVIYNEQFFGPGTRLTVL.

The chain has TRBV30 and TRBJ2-7; possibly TRBD2 for D (6 bases). Germline V gene sequence: CDR1 GTSNPN, CDR2 SVGIG (reference sequence). The CDR3 runs to 15 residues. V lost 0 bases and J lost 0, with 12 bases in between. As DNA, the CDR3 is TGTGCCTGGAGTGTAGTGGCAGCGGGCTCCTACGAGCAGTACTTC. This translates into CAWSVVAAGSYEQYF.

The V and J genes are TRBV28 and TRBJ1-6; D unclear. The ends were cut back, 5 bases at V and 8 bases at J, with 7 bases in the middle. Germline V gives CDR1 MDHEN, CDR2 SYDVKM. This CDR3 has 12 amino acids. CDR3 sequence (DNA): TGTGCCAGCAGTAACGGAGATTCACCCCTCCACTTT. This encodes CASSNGDSPLHF.

V is TRBV7-2 and J is TRBJ1-2; 11 nucleotides align to TRBD1. Trimming cost V 1 base and J 5 bases; bases outside gene matches: 6. This CDR3 has 16 residues. The germline gives CDR1 SGHTA, CDR2 FQGNSA. The CDR3, as DNA: TGTGCCAGCAGCTTAGGGACAGGGGGCTCGGCTTATGGCTACACCTTC. This gives the protein CASSLGTGGSAYGYTF. The full variable domain, its missing parts supplied by reference TRBV7-2 and TRBJ1-2, is GAGVSQSPSNKVTEKGKDVELRCDPISGHTALYWYRQSLGQGLEFLIYFQGNSAPDKSGLPSDRFSAERTGGSVSTLTIQRTQQEDSAVYLCASSLGTGGSAYGYTFGSGTRLTVV.

The chain has TRBV28 and TRBJ2-1; TRBD2 might be the D (6 bases). Germline lookup yields CDR1 MDHEN and CDR2 SYDVKM. The CDR3 totals 15 residues. V was trimmed by 7 bases and J by 6 bases, leaving 19 bases between them. The chain's CDR3 is CASNTPGLGGNEQFF. The CDR3 DNA is TGTGCCAGCAATACCCCCGGACTGGGGGGCAATGAGCAGTTCTTC.

In its sample, this clone was seen once. The chain is built from TRBV6-1 and TRBJ1-1; 7 bases map to TRBD1. The CDR3 is 14 amino acids. Looked up from germline, CDR1 is MNHNS and CDR2 is SASEGT. The V segment lost 1 base and the J segment 5 bases; nucleotides outside the gene matches: 4. The CDR3 region is CASSEEYRGTEAFF. In DNA form, the CDR3 reads TGTGCCAGCAGTGAAGAGTACAGGGGTACTGAAGCTTTCTTT.

The rearrangement uses TRBV7-3 and TRBJ1-1; no reliable D call. Germline loops: CDR1 SGHTA, CDR2 FQGTGA. This CDR3 contains 14 residues. Trimming pared 0 bases from V and 1 base from J, leaving 6 bases between. The CDR3 DNA reads as TGTGCCAGCAGCTTAACGAGAGAGAACACTGAAGCTTTCTTT. Protein product: CASSLTRENTEAFF.

V and J are TRBV28 and TRBJ1-2; tentative D call: TRBD1 (6 bases). The CDR3 contains 15 residues. Germline values: CDR1 MDHEN, CDR2 SYDVKM. Trimming took off 4 bases at V and 2 bases at J, with 14 bases between the two ends. CDR3 bases: TGTGCCAGCAGTTCAATACGACAGGAGAACTATGGCTACACCTTC. This encodes CASSSIRQENYGYTF.

The chain links TRBV7-9 to TRBJ2-5; TRBD2 aligns across 12 bases. The V gene's germline CDR1 is SEHNR and CDR2 FQNEAQ (reference sequence). The CDR3 loop spans 15 amino acids. J was trimmed by 5 bases and V by 4 bases; bases with no gene match: 5. CDR3 sequence: CASSSLAGGSETQYF. The CDR3, as DNA: TGTGCCAGCAGCTCACTAGCGGGGGGATCGGAGACCCAGTACTTC. The whole variable domain, remainder taken from reference TRBV7-9 and TRBJ2-5, is DTGVSQNPRHKITKRGQNVTFRCDPISEHNRLYWYRQTLGQGPEFLTYFQNEAQLEKSRLLSDRFSAERPKGSFSTLEIQRTEQGDSAMYLCASSSLAGGSETQYFGPGTRLLVL.